This T cell receptor (beta chain) was sequenced for a study of cytomegalovirus exposure and HLA in healthy donors. Whole-study results and caveats: Specificity for CMV antigens was confirmed in vitro for three of the CMV-associated chains. According to a subsequent analysis, TCR clusters identified in the first cohort showed a tendency to co-occur across the approximately 120 validation repertoires. Cytomegalovirus association was assigned to under 200 TCR beta chains.

As for this clone: Its antigen is currently unknown.

The CDR3 has 13 residues. Germline-derived CDR1 and CDR2 are SGHDT and YYEEEE. Trimming removed 0 bases from V and 6 bases from J, with 10 bases in between. Profiling relied on immunoSEQ multiplex PCR, and the TCRdb table lists in-frame clones only, not all of them. Among about 330,000 clones, 70% to 90% were seen once, and the ten largest hold more than 0.8%. The sequence was obtained from a woman aged 18-30 years in good health and CMV-seronegative. Sequenced sample: PBMCs. The chain couples TRBV5-6 to TRBJ2-7; no firm D call. The CDR3 protein is CASSLDLSGEQYF. The CDR3 nucleotides are TGTGCCAGCAGCTTGGACCTTTCGGGCGAGCAGTACTTC.